Listed below are T cell receptor beta chains from one sample, sequenced in a study of T cells expressing NK-cell markers. From its re-call of the 5' RACE reads, TCRdb lists each CDR3 protein once, without DNA. The specimen's table records roughly 390,000 distinct CDR3 sequences. Material for sequencing was blood T cells: a sorted CD56 or NKG2C T cell subset, CD4+ or CD8+ T cells, or bulk PBMC T cells (not recorded which). These receptors all stem from a woman between 50 and 59 years old in good health. Both conserved end residues are part of each CDR3.

j_gene,v_gene,CDR3aa
TRBJ1-2,TRBV28,CASLGPGTGNYGYTF
TRBJ2-1,TRBV10-3,CAIRGGSGSRNEQFF
TRBJ1-1,TRBV7-2,CASSPGTGDFTEAFF
TRBJ2-6,TRBV12-3/TRBV12-4,CASSDDRGYGANVLTF
TRBJ2-6,TRBV7-9,CASSLSTGSGANVLTF
TRBJ1-4,TRBV7-2,CASSLAGFPATNEKLFF
TRBJ2-5,TRBV7-9,CASSKLGAAEETQYF
TRBJ1-6,TRBV7-2,CASSLAPGLGSSPLHF
TRBJ1-1,TRBV6-2/TRBV6-3,CASSKPGTGNTEAFF
TRBJ1-2,TRBV27,CASSLDPSAGNYGYTF
TRBJ2-3,TRBV6-1,CASTEGASTDTQYF
TRBJ2-1,TRBV4-2,CASSQGDAAPSGEQFF
TRBJ2-3,TRBV12-3/TRBV12-4,CASSSPSSGSLRDTQYF
TRBJ2-1,TRBV7-2,CASSPVYNEQFF
TRBJ2-1,TRBV28,CASSPVLAGVGQFF
TRBJ2-7,TRBV7-8,CASSLASGRAGEQYF
TRBJ2-3,TRBV7-3,CASSLKGLAPTDTQYF
TRBJ2-3,TRBV5-6,CASSFSLTSNTQYF
TRBJ1-2,TRBV7-9,CASSLDYLGYTF
TRBJ2-4,TRBV5-8,CASSRGILAKNIQYF
TRBJ2-7,TRBV2,CASSDPGQGAGEQYF